This T cell receptor beta chain was documented in a study of cytomegalovirus exposure and HLA in healthy donors. The PCR used 60 Vbeta and 13 Jbeta primers. The protocol was immunoSEQ multiplex PCR, while the TCRdb copy is restricted to in-frame clones and leaves out a portion. The data show some 130,000 clones, around 77% seen once. As concerns this clone: An end of the junction does not agree with germline; a read error may underlie this.

The sample comprised PBMCs. This clonotype originated in a male donor in good health and CMV-seropositive.

CDR3 DNA sequence: TGTGCCATCGGACAGGGGGATCGTACGATCTTC. Amino acid sequence: CAIGQGDRTIF. The gene calls are TRBV6-4 and TRBJ2-1, with 10 positions matching TRBD1. This CDR3 contains 11 residues. Per germline, CDR1 MRHNA and CDR2 SNTAGT.